Each of the 24 T cell receptor beta chains below was sequenced from the same sample in a study of control samples from healthy donors and cancer patients. Produced via immunoSEQ multiplex PCR; TCRdb's table is partial and in-frame only. Altogether under 150,000 clones are present, 80% to 95% being singletons, with the ten largest covering about 11%. The sample consisted of blood. The source is a young man in good health.

The rearrangement joins TRBV15 to TRBJ2-2; D is perhaps TRBD1 (5 bases). The CDR3 runs to 16 residues. Germline CDR1 LNHNV, CDR2 YYDKDF (reference sequence). The V end lost 0 bases, the J end lost 3 bases, and 11 bases lay between the germline ends. The CDR3 is CATSRDSKGYTGELFF. CDR3 in DNA: TGTGCCACCAGCAGAGATTCGAAGGGGTACACCGGGGAGCTGTTTTTT.

The chain employs TRBV28 and TRBJ1-5; D perhaps matches TRBD1 (5 bases). V gave up 5 bases and J gave up 6 bases, with 14 bases separating them. This CDR3 is built from 14 residues. Germline lookup yields CDR1 MDHEN and CDR2 SYDVKM. The CDR3 reads CASSPWGGGQPQHF. CDR3 in DNA: TGTGCCAGCAGTCCCTGGGGGGGAGGTCAGCCCCAGCATTTT.

V is TRBV14 and J is TRBJ2-5; unclear D gene. The CDR3 has 13 residues. From germline, CDR1 is SGHDN and CDR2 FVKESK. Trimming pared 0 bases from V and 7 bases from J, leaving 9 bases between. CDR3 protein: CASSQDLWVTQYF. The CDR3, as DNA: TGTGCCAGCAGCCAAGATCTATGGGTGACCCAGTACTTC.

The gene calls are TRBV10-3 and TRBJ1-2; D is ambiguous. This CDR3 comprises 13 residues. Germline CDR1 ENHRY, CDR2 SYGVKD. The germline V and J ends were trimmed by 4 bases and 1 base, with 7 bases remaining between them. The CDR3 coding sequence is TGTGCCATCAGTGTTCTCAATAACTATGGCTACACCTTC. Translating gives CAISVLNNYGYTF.

V gene TRBV19 combines with J gene TRBJ2-1, with TRBD2 identical over 14 bases. The CDR3 has 15 amino acids. Germline CDR1 and CDR2: LNHDA and SQIVND (reference sequence). V shed 3 bases and J 8 bases; nucleotides not matched to a gene: 3. CDR3 sequence reads: CASSIGTSGSDEQFF. The DNA for the CDR3 is TGTGCCAGTAGTATCGGGACTAGCGGGAGCGATGAGCAGTTCTTC. The whole variable domain, filled in from reference TRBV19 and TRBJ2-1, reads DGGITQSPKYLFRKEGQNVTLSCEQNLNHDAMYWYRQDPGQGLRLIYYSQIVNDFQKGDIAEGYSVSREKKESFPLTVTSAQKNPTAFYLCASSIGTSGSDEQFFGPGTRLTVL.

The chain carries TRBV10-3 and TRBJ1-3; the D gene is possibly TRBD1 (5 bases). V lost 6 bases and J 0 bases, leaving 15 bases between the germline ends. Per germline, CDR1 ENHRY and CDR2 SYGVKD. The CDR3 is 16 amino acids. CDR3 loop: CAISDRQKSSGNTIYF. The CDR3 DNA reads TGTGCCATCAGCGATAGACAGAAAAGCTCTGGAAACACCATATATTTT.

The J gene is TRBJ2-7, the V gene TRBV11-2, with D possibly being TRBD2 (6 bases). CDR3 length equals 17 residues. V dropped 5 bases and J dropped 0 bases, with 20 bases sitting between them. Germline V lookup: CDR1 SGHAT, CDR2 FQNNGV. The DNA of the CDR3 is TGTGCCAGCAGCGCCGGGAAAATAGCGGCCTTCTCCTACGAGCAGTACTTC. This translates into CASSAGKIAAFSYEQYF.

The chain is built from TRBV7-9 and TRBJ2-3, with D tentatively TRBD1 (5 bases). Germline CDR1 SEHNR, CDR2 FQNEAQ (reference sequence). The CDR3 length is 15 residues. Trimming shortened V by 1 base and J by 1 base, and 9 bases separated the two germline ends. The CDR3 reads CASSLGVRGTDTQYF. CDR3 coding DNA: TGTGCCAGCAGCTTAGGGGTCAGGGGCACAGATACGCAGTATTTT.

V usage is TRBV28 and J usage is TRBJ1-5, with D unresolved. The CDR3 runs 14 residues. The V end lost 2 bases, the J end lost 10 bases, and 15 bases lay between the germline ends. Germline values: CDR1 MDHEN, CDR2 SYDVKM. CDR3 bases: TGTGCCAGCAGTTTAAGGTTGGGTTGGGTCCCCCAGCATTTT. Encoded protein: CASSLRLGWVPQHF.

This clone showed up just once. This rearrangement joins TRBV14 to TRBJ2-1; TRBD2 matches 12 bases. Germline assignment: CDR1 SGHDN and CDR2 FVKESK. The CDR3 extends over 17 amino acids. The ends lost 5 bases at V and 10 bases at J; junction bases unmatched: 15. This chain's CDR3 is CASSSRLTSGGTGEQFF. DNA of the CDR3: TGTGCCAGCAGCTCTCGCCTAACTAGCGGGGGGACGGGGGAGCAGTTCTTC.

This chain joins TRBV30 and TRBJ2-7, with D maybe TRBD1 (6 bases). CDR3 length: 13 residues. V lost 8 bases and J 2 bases, leaving 16 bases between the germline ends. Germline loops: CDR1 GTSNPN, CDR2 SVGIG (reference sequence). CDR3 sequence reads: CAGRQDRTYEQYF. DNA of the CDR3: TGTGCCGGCCGACAGGATAGGACCTACGAGCAGTACTTC. Drawing the rest from reference TRBV30 and TRBJ2-7, the complete variable domain is SQTIHQWPATLVQPVGSPLSLECTVEGTSNPNLYWYRQAAGRGLQLLFYSVGIGQISSEVPQNLSASRPQDRQFILSSKKLLLSDSGFYLCAGRQDRTYEQYFGPGTRLTVT.

The genes are TRBV27 and TRBJ2-1; TRBD2 matches 9 bases. The CDR3 extends over 14 amino acids. Germline trimming cut 5 bases from V and 2 bases from J; bases unmatched to any gene: 1. Germline V CDR1 and CDR2: MNHEY, SMNVEV (reference sequence). The CDR3 region is CASSIAGAYNEQFF. CDR3 DNA: TGTGCCAGCAGTATAGCGGGAGCCTACAATGAGCAGTTCTTC.

V gene TRBV19 combines with J gene TRBJ2-2; D uncertain. The CDR3 has 15 amino acids. Trimming took off 5 bases at V and 5 bases at J, with 15 bases between the two ends. CDR1 is LNHDA and CDR2 is SQIVND in the germline V gene (reference sequence). DNA for the CDR3: TGTGCCAGTAGTCGTGCGATGAGTGGGACCGGGGAGCTGTTTTTT. Amino acid sequence: CASSRAMSGTGELFF.

The chain carries TRBV27 and TRBJ1-5; D call uncertain. Trimming took 3 bases from V and 4 from J, leaving 10 bases between them. CDR3 length: 14 residues. Germline V lookup: CDR1 MNHEY, CDR2 SMNVEV (reference sequence). CDR3 region: CASSFIGYNQPQHF. CDR3 sequence (DNA): TGTGCCAGCAGTTTTATTGGTTATAATCAGCCCCAGCATTTT.

The gene calls are TRBV29-1 and TRBJ2-1; D not resolved. The CDR3 covers 12 residues. Trimming cost V 3 bases and J 7 bases, with 10 bases left between them. Per the germline V gene, CDR1 is SQVTM and CDR2 is ANQGSEA. In nucleotides, the CDR3 is TGCAGCGTTGATTTTGGGCCAAATGAGCAGTTCTTC. It translates to CSVDFGPNEQFF.

The genes are TRBV11-2 and TRBJ1-5; D remains ambiguous. V was clipped by 2 bases and J by 5 bases, with 7 bases between them. Germline CDR1 and CDR2: SGHAT and FQNNGV. The CDR3 is 13 residues long. DNA for the CDR3: TGTGCCAGCAGCTTAAAGTGGGATCAGCCCCAGCATTTT. Its protein is CASSLKWDQPQHF.

The chain links TRBV6-1 to TRBJ2-3, with no clear D. The CDR3 is 15 amino acids. Between the trimmed V and J ends, which lost 1 base and 0 bases, there was a span of 8 bases. CDR1 is MNHNS, CDR2 SASEGT, per germline. The CDR3 loop reads CASSEVGISTDTQYF. CDR3 nucleotides: TGTGCCAGCAGTGAAGTGGGTATTAGCACAGATACGCAGTATTTT.

The chain has TRBV5-5 and TRBJ1-4; 7 positions agree with TRBD1. The V segment lost 4 bases and the J segment 6 bases; nucleotides outside the gene matches: 6. The CDR3 has 14 amino acids. From germline, CDR1 is SGHKS and CDR2 YYEKEE (reference sequence). The CDR3 sequence is CASSRQGEDEKLFF. DNA of the CDR3: TGTGCCAGCAGCCGACAGGGAGAGGATGAAAAACTGTTTTTT.

V and J are TRBV5-4 and TRBJ1-6; 7 bases match TRBD1. V shed 3 bases and J 7 bases; nucleotides not matched to a gene: 1. Germline CDR1 SGHNT, CDR2 YYREEE (reference sequence). This CDR3 has 13 amino acids. DNA for the CDR3: TGTGCCAGCAGCTGGGGACAGAATTCACCCCTCCACTTT. This sequence encodes CASSWGQNSPLHF.

This chain's CDR3 is CASSPPGGRAYEQYF. Written as DNA, the CDR3 is TGTGCCAGCAGCCCACCGGGGGGTAGAGCCTACGAGCAGTACTTC. This chain uses TRBV7-2 with TRBJ2-7, with TRBD2 matching 7 bases. V trimming: 5 bases; J trimming: 2 bases; junction bases outside the gene matches: 9. Germline V CDR1 and CDR2: SGHTA, FQGNSA. This CDR3 is 15 amino acids long.

The chain has TRBV6-4 and TRBJ2-1, with D hard to call. Germline CDR1 is MRHNA and CDR2 is SNTAGT. V lost 5 bases and J lost 5, with 10 bases in between. CDR3 length: 13 residues. The DNA of the CDR3 is TGTGCCAGCAGTACCGGACCCAACAATGAGCAGTTCTTC. Protein sequence: CASSTGPNNEQFF.

The rearrangement uses TRBV7-9 and TRBJ2-2; 7 bases are shared with TRBD2. Germline values: CDR1 SEHNR, CDR2 FQNEAQ (reference sequence). This CDR3 has 17 amino acids. V shed 7 bases, J shed 1 base, and the junction held 12 bases outside the gene matches. Here the CDR3 DNA reads TGTGCCAGCATCATTTCCACAGCGGGATTGAACACCGGGGAGCTGTTTTTT. Residues: CASIISTAGLNTGELFF.

The J gene is TRBJ2-2, the V gene TRBV29-1; possibly TRBD2 for D (6 bases). This CDR3 comprises 13 residues. Looked up from germline, CDR1 is SQVTM and CDR2 is ANQGSEA. V lost 4 bases and J 2 bases, leaving 8 bases between the germline ends. The CDR3 loop is CSVAGSNTGELFF. CDR3 in DNA: TGCAGCGTTGCCGGGAGTAACACCGGGGAGCTGTTTTTT.

This clone was seen once. The CDR3 bases are TGTGCCACCAGCAGAGCAGGGACAGGGAGCAATCAGCCCCAGCATTTT. It is translated as CATSRAGTGSNQPQHF. The chain uses TRBV15 and TRBJ1-5; 9 bases agree with TRBD1. V was clipped by 1 base and J by 1 base; unmatched bases: 2. The germline gives CDR1 LNHNV, CDR2 YYDKDF (reference sequence). This CDR3 is built from 16 residues. The full variable domain, with the rest looked up from reference TRBV15 and TRBJ1-5, is DAMVIQNPRYQVTQFGKPVTLSCSQTLNHNVMYWYQQKSSQAPKLLFHYYDKDFNNEADTPDNFQSRRPNTSFCFLDIRSPGLGDTAMYLCATSRAGTGSNQPQHFGDGTRLSIL.